This T cell receptor (beta chain) was identified during a study of CD8+CD57+ T cells in acquired aplastic anemia. Study context: Mean DNA quantity obtained from sorted CD4+ and CD8+ cells was about 3.2 ug. Healthy donors had, on average, approximately 9.9 million reads for their CD4+ cells. Notes on the study in general: Patients showed no significant difference from controls in CD8+ Simpson's diversity.

A word on this clonotype: The antigen is unknown.

Per the germline V gene, CDR1 is ENHRY and CDR2 is SYGVKD. The CDR3 is 14 amino acids. V lost 10 bases to trimming and J lost 1 base; unmatched junction nucleotides: 5. The use of genomic DNA as template underpinned the TCR beta VDJ and CDR3 profiling. TCRdb redid the calling of the reads with MiXCR, one entry per CDR3 protein. Of around 230,000 distinct CDR3 sequences listed, under 65% are singletons. The TCR sequence derives from a human donor in good health. V gene TRBV10-3 combines with J gene TRBJ2-2, with 8 bases fitting TRBD1. The sample consisted of sorted CD4+, CD8+, or CD8+CD57+ T cells (not recorded which) from PBMCs. CDR3 sequence reads: CATSGTGNTGELFF. The CDR3 DNA is TGTGCCACCTCTGGGACAGGGAACACCGGGGAGCTGTTTTTT.